Listed here are 14 T cell receptor beta chains from one sample, sequenced in a study of Graves' ophthalmopathy and Graves' hyperthyroidism. Amplified material comprised TCR beta CDR3 regions derived from RNA transcripts. First-round RT-PCR used HTBI primers; second-round multiplex PCR followed. TCRdb re-called the multiplex PCR reads with MiXCR, one entry per CDR3 protein. The data contain fewer than 70,000 distinct CDR3 sequences, roughly 47% of them singletons. Input material: peripheral blood. The source is an adult woman with Graves' ophthalmopathy.

This clonotype has at least ten counts. The chain links TRBV28 to TRBJ1-5, with TRBD1 as a possible D gene (5 bases). Trimming stripped 7 bases from V and 4 bases from J, with 11 bases between. The germline gives CDR1 MDHEN, CDR2 SYDVKM. The CDR3 is 13 amino acids. In nucleotides, the CDR3 is TGTGCCAGCATTGACAGTTGGAATCAGCCCCAGCATTTT. Its translation is CASIDSWNQPQHF.

V is TRBV20-1 and J is TRBJ2-7, with D maybe TRBD1 (8 bases). The CDR3 runs to 13 residues. Germline V CDR1 and CDR2: DFQATT, SNEGSKA (reference sequence). Trimming removed 6 bases at V and 2 bases at J, with 14 bases between. The CDR3 loop reads CSAGTGGAYEQYF. The CDR3, as DNA: TGCAGTGCCGGAACAGGGGGGGCCTACGAGCAGTACTTC.

This clonotype has a count of ten or more. J is TRBJ1-5 and V is TRBV30; unclear D gene. With 2 bases removed from V and 2 bases from J, the gap between germline ends came to 4 bases. Germline CDR1 is GTSNPN and CDR2 is SVGIG (reference sequence). The CDR3 has 12 residues. The CDR3 bases are TGTGCCTGGAGTACCGGCAATCAGCCCCAGCATTTT. This encodes CAWSTGNQPQHF.

This clonotype was counted many times. This chain's CDR3 is CASSSQWTYSYEQYF. CDR3 DNA: TGTGCCAGCAGCTCACAGTGGACTTACTCCTACGAGCAGTACTTC. The chain uses TRBV7-2 and TRBJ2-7; D perhaps matches TRBD2 (5 bases). V gave up 4 bases and J gave up 0 bases, with 13 bases separating them. CDR3 size: 15 residues. Germline CDR1 is SGHTA and CDR2 is FQGNSA.

At least ten counts were recorded for this clonotype. V gene TRBV19 combines with J gene TRBJ2-3, with 7 bases that match TRBD1. Trimming removed 1 base from V and 2 bases from J; junction bases left unmatched: 3. The germline CDR1 and CDR2 sequences are LNHDA and SQIVND (reference sequence). The CDR3 has 15 amino acids. The CDR3 DNA reads as TGTGCCAGTAGTATAGGACAGGGACACACAGATACGCAGTATTTT. Translation gives CASSIGQGHTDTQYF.

This clonotype was seen ten or more times. The chain uses TRBV6-2 or TRBV6-3 and TRBJ2-1, with TRBD2 matching over 9 bases. CDR1 and CDR2 from the germline V gene are MNHEY and SVGEGT. V gave up 4 bases and J gave up 0 bases; unmatched junction bases: 4. The CDR3 loop spans 16 amino acids. DNA of the CDR3: TGTGCCAGCAGTTCAGTTAGCGGGAGCTCCTACAATGAGCAGTTCTTC. Its translation is CASSSVSGSSYNEQFF.

Ten or more counts support this clonotype. This chain links TRBV10-1 with TRBJ2-1; 10 bases align to TRBD2. The CDR3 totals 13 residues. Looked up from germline, CDR1 is WNHNN and CDR2 is SYGVQD (reference sequence). V was clipped by 2 bases and J by 9 bases; unmatched bases: 1. The CDR3 spells CASSETSGAEQFF. CDR3 DNA sequence: TGCGCCAGCAGTGAGACTAGCGGGGCTGAGCAGTTCTTC.

With respect to this clonotype: One junction end disagrees with the germline gene, perhaps due to a read error. The chain couples TRBV5-4 to TRBJ2-2; tentatively, D is TRBD1 or TRBD2 (5 bases each). CDR3 length: 14 residues. Germline CDR1 reads SGHNT; CDR2 reads YYREEE (reference sequence). The DNA of the CDR3 is TGTGCCAGCAGCCGGGGCGATAATGCCGGGGTGCTGTTTTTT. Protein sequence: CASSRGDNAGVLFF. The whole variable domain, filled in from reference TRBV5-4 and TRBJ2-2, reads ETGVTQSPTHLIKTRGQQVTLRCSSQSGHNTVSWYQQALGQGPQFIFQYYREEENGRGNFPPRFSGLQFPNYSSELNVNALELDDSALYLCASSRGDNAGVLFFGEGSRLTVL.

Regarding this clonotype: No conserved phenylalanine or tryptophan ends this CDR3, so it is likely a read error. The V call is TRBV5-4, the J call TRBJ2-2; D gene ambiguous. Germline lookup yields CDR1 SGHNT and CDR2 YYREEE (reference sequence). Trimming stripped 4 bases from V and 6 bases from J, with 13 bases between. The CDR3 is made up of 14 amino acids. The CDR3 DNA sequence: TGTGCCAGCAGCCAAGCTGGAGAGGCCGGGGAGCTGTTTCTT. This sequence encodes CASSQAGEAGELFL.

The chain has TRBV5-1 and TRBJ1-2, with D tentatively TRBD1 (5 bases). This CDR3 comprises 14 residues. Per germline, CDR1 SGHRS and CDR2 YFSETQ. V shed 0 bases and J shed 4 bases, with 10 bases lying between them. In nucleotides, the CDR3 is TGCGCCAGCAGCTTGGCCGGGGGAGTCTATGGCTACACCTTC. It specifies CASSLAGGVYGYTF.

Ten or more counts support this clonotype. The rearrangement uses TRBV5-6 and TRBJ2-5; either TRBD1 or TRBD2 may fit D (6 bases each). In germline, CDR1 is SGHDT, CDR2 YYEEEE. CDR3 length: 14 amino acids. The V end lost 0 bases, the J end lost 5 bases, and 11 bases lay between the germline ends. CDR3 loop: CASSLEGGEETQYF. For the CDR3, the DNA is TGTGCCAGCAGCTTGGAGGGGGGAGAGGAGACCCAGTACTTC.

This clonotype was counted at least ten times. The rearrangement links TRBV19 to TRBJ2-3, with 7 bases identical to TRBD2. The CDR3 loop spans 14 amino acids. The V and J ends lost 5 bases and 0 bases, in that order; junction bases with no gene match: 2. The germline V gene encodes CDR1 LNHDA and CDR2 SQIVND (reference sequence). CDR3 nucleotide sequence: TGTGCCAGTAGTCCTAGCGGCAGCACAGATACGCAGTATTTT. Amino acids: CASSPSGSTDTQYF.

CDR3: CSVDRDDERGENSPLHF. The CDR3 nucleotides read TGCAGCGTTGATAGAGATGACGAAAGGGGGGAGAATTCACCCCTCCACTTT. The rearrangement uses TRBV29-1 and TRBJ1-6; D perhaps matches TRBD1 (6 bases). Trimming took 3 bases from V and 7 from J, leaving 22 bases between them. This CDR3 is 17 amino acids long. The V gene's germline CDR1 is SQVTM and CDR2 ANQGSEA.

The chain employs TRBV5-1 and TRBJ1-2; the D is unclear. Germline V gives CDR1 SGHRS, CDR2 YFSETQ. The CDR3 spans 14 residues. V was shortened by 0 bases and J by 6 bases, with 12 bases between the two germline ends. The DNA of the CDR3 is TGCGCCAGCAGCTTGGAGGGTATGATCGATGGCTACACCTTC. Translation gives CASSLEGMIDGYTF.